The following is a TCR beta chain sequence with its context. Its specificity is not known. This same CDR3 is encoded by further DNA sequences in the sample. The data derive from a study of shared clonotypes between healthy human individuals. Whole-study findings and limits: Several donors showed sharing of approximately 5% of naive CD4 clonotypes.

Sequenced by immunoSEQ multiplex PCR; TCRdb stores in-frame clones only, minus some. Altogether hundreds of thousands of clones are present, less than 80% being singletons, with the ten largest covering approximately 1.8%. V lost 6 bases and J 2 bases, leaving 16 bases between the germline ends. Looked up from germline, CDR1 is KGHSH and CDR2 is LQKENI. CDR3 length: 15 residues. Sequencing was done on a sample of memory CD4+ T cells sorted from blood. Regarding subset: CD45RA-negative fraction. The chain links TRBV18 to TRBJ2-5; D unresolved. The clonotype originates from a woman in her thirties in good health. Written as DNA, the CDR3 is TGTGCCAGCTCCCCCTCCCCGAGTGGGCAAGAGACCCAGTACTTC. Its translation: CASSPSPSGQETQYF.